This entry lists 30 T cell receptor beta chains sequenced from one sample in a study of T cell repertoires in cytomegalovirus infection. TCRdb reanalysed the reads using MiXCR and keeps one entry per CDR3 protein. Of some 400,000 distinct CDR3 sequences in the sample, around 18% are singletons; the top ten hold roughly 9%. Source material: PBMCs. These receptors came from a human donor in good health (CMV status not recorded). Some clones in this sample may be carry-over from other donors' samples.

This clonotype has at least ten counts. V is TRBV7-9 and J is TRBJ2-1; D may be TRBD1 (6 bases). The germline CDR1 and CDR2 sequences are SEHNR and FQNEAQ (reference sequence). The germline V and J ends were trimmed by 2 bases and 7 bases, with 9 bases remaining between them. The CDR3 spans 13 residues. CDR3 in amino acids: CASSLNTGNEQFF. In DNA form, the CDR3 reads TGTGCCAGCAGCTTAAACACAGGGAATGAGCAGTTCTTC.

The chain joins TRBV19 to TRBJ2-1; D unclear. CDR1 is LNHDA and CDR2 is SQIVND in the germline V gene (reference sequence). The CDR3 consists of 12 residues. Deletions cut 1 base from V and 5 bases from J, with 3 bases between. As DNA, the CDR3 is TGTGCCAGTAGTATAGGGAACAATGAGCAGTTCTTC. Its translation is CASSIGNNEQFF.

This clonotype was picked up many times. V gene TRBV7-9 combines with J gene TRBJ1-6; D might be TRBD1 (5 bases). V lost 4 bases to trimming and J lost 6 bases, with 10 bases between them. The CDR3 extends over 14 amino acids. Per the germline V gene, CDR1 is SEHNR and CDR2 is FQNEAQ (reference sequence). CDR3 protein: CASSWTPSNSPLHF. The CDR3 DNA sequence: TGTGCCAGCAGCTGGACACCGAGTAATTCACCCCTCCACTTT.

This clonotype came up many times. The chain's CDR3 is CASSPPNTGELFF. The CDR3 nucleotides are TGTGCCAGCAGCCCACCGAACACCGGGGAGCTGTTTTTT. V and J are TRBV18 and TRBJ2-2; D gene ambiguous. The CDR3 is 13 residues long. The V end was cut by 8 bases, the J end by 0 bases, with 7 bases between. CDR1 and CDR2 from the germline V gene are KGHSH and LQKENI.

The chain has TRBV7-9 and TRBJ2-3, with 9 bases matching TRBD2. V lost 1 base to trimming and J lost 6 bases; unmatched junction nucleotides: 8. This CDR3 spans 16 amino acids. Looked up from germline, CDR1 is SEHNR and CDR2 is FQNEAQ (reference sequence). For the CDR3, the DNA is TGTGCCAGCAGCTTAGGCCGCGGGAGGGCCTCGGATACGCAGTATTTT. It yields the protein CASSLGRGRASDTQYF. The entire variable domain, with the rest obtained from reference TRBV7-9 and TRBJ2-3, is as follows: DTGVSQNPRHKITKRGQNVTFRCDPISEHNRLYWYRQTLGQGPEFLTYFQNEAQLEKSRLLSDRFSAERPKGSFSTLEIQRTEQGDSAMYLCASSLGRGRASDTQYFGPGTRLTVL.

In its sample, this clonotype was seen many times. V and J are TRBV7-2 and TRBJ2-5; D might be TRBD2 (6 bases). This CDR3 is built from 17 residues. The ends were cut back, 2 bases at V and 1 base at J, with 17 bases in the middle. Per germline, CDR1 SGHTA and CDR2 FQGNSA. The CDR3 bases are TGTGCCAGCAGCTTATCCGGCGGGGCAAAAATCCAAGAGACCCAGTACTTC. Protein product: CASSLSGGAKIQETQYF.

This chain uses TRBV27 with TRBJ1-6, with D unresolved. This CDR3 contains 15 residues. Trimming cost V 6 bases and J 0 bases, with 9 bases left between them. CDR1 is MNHEY, CDR2 SMNVEV, per germline (reference sequence). CDR3 sequence reads: CASRMESSYNSPLHF. The CDR3 coding sequence is TGTGCCAGCAGGATGGAAAGCTCCTATAATTCACCCCTCCACTTT.

The table lists this clonotype with many counts. The rearrangement links TRBV7-2 to TRBJ1-1, with no clear D. Germline lookup yields CDR1 SGHTA and CDR2 FQGNSA. Trimming stripped 1 base from V and 0 bases from J, with 9 bases between. The CDR3 loop spans 15 amino acids. The chain's CDR3 is CASSLVPGVNTEAFF. The CDR3, as DNA: TGTGCCAGCAGCTTAGTTCCGGGTGTGAACACTGAAGCTTTCTTT. The full variable domain, completed using reference TRBV7-2 and TRBJ1-1, is GAGVSQSPSNKVTEKGKDVELRCDPISGHTALYWYRQSLGQGLEFLIYFQGNSAPDKSGLPSDRFSAERTGGSVSTLTIQRTQQEDSAVYLCASSLVPGVNTEAFFGQGTRLTVV.

This clonotype showed up many times. This chain uses TRBV7-2 with TRBJ2-1, with 11 bases identical to TRBD2. The CDR3 loop spans 17 amino acids. Germline loops: CDR1 SGHTA, CDR2 FQGNSA. V shed 1 base, J shed 4 bases, and the junction held 6 bases outside the gene matches. The CDR3 spells CASSLGGTSGLYNEQFF. CDR3 coding DNA: TGTGCCAGCAGCTTAGGAGGGACTAGCGGCCTTTACAATGAGCAGTTCTTC.

In this sample, this clonotype turned up a few times. The chain carries TRBV7-9 and TRBJ1-4, with a weak D call TRBD1 (5 bases). The CDR3 has 15 residues. Germline CDR1 reads SEHNR; CDR2 reads FQNEAQ (reference sequence). V lost 8 bases, J lost 12 bases, and 25 bases lay in between. This CDR3 reads CASGTSGGPKGELFF. CDR3 nucleotides: TGTGCCAGCGGGACTTCGGGCGGCCCGAAAGGAGAACTGTTTTTT.

This clonotype has at least ten counts. The CDR3 region is CASSLGLAGGWEQFF. The CDR3 DNA sequence: TGTGCCAGCAGTTTAGGGCTAGCGGGAGGTTGGGAGCAGTTCTTC. J is TRBJ2-1 and V is TRBV12-3 or TRBV12-4; the match to TRBD2 covers 11 bases. This CDR3 contains 15 residues. Trimming took 1 base from V and 10 from J; bases not matched to a gene: 6.

A few counts support this clonotype. The chain links TRBV2 to TRBJ1-4; D is unclear. The CDR3 contains 14 residues. Per germline, CDR1 SNHLY and CDR2 FYNNEI. With 7 bases removed from V and 0 bases from J, the gap between germline ends came to 9 bases. The CDR3 DNA sequence: TGTGCCAGCAAACGGACTGCAACTAATGAAAAACTGTTTTTT. As protein: CASKRTATNEKLFF.

J is TRBJ1-5 and V is TRBV7-8, with 8 nucleotides matching TRBD1. This CDR3 region has 16 residues. V trimming: 5 bases; J trimming: 6 bases; junction bases outside the gene matches: 12. The germline gives CDR1 SGHVS, CDR2 FQNEAQ. This chain's CDR3 is CASSPERQGIVQPQHF. CDR3 DNA sequence: TGTGCCAGCAGCCCGGAAAGACAGGGGATAGTTCAGCCCCAGCATTTT.

There are a few counts of this clonotype. This sequence joins TRBV6-2 or TRBV6-3 and TRBJ2-7; D is unclear. Germline V gives CDR1 MNHEY, CDR2 SVGEGT. V lost 4 bases and J lost 3, with 13 bases in between. The CDR3 extends over 14 amino acids. The DNA of the CDR3 is TGTGCCAGCAGTTTCGCCACCACGTACTACGAGCAGTACTTC. Translated, it gives CASSFATTYYEQYF.

The CDR3 sequence: CASSPRGGLGHDTQYF. The CDR3 DNA is TGTGCCAGCAGCCCTCGGGGTGGACTAGGTCACGATACGCAGTATTTT. The chain links TRBV4-2 to TRBJ2-3, with 7 bases aligning to TRBD2. The trim removed 4 bases at V and 6 bases at J, leaving 13 bases unmatched. CDR1 is LGHNA, CDR2 YNFKEQ, per germline. The CDR3 extends over 16 amino acids.

The CDR3 nucleotides read TGCAGTGCTTGGGGCAGCCTCGGCGCTGAGCAGTTCTTC. As protein: CSAWGSLGAEQFF. V usage is TRBV20-1 and J usage is TRBJ2-1, with a tentative D call TRBD1 (5 bases). CDR1 is DFQATT and CDR2 is SNEGSKA in the germline V gene (reference sequence). The CDR3 extends over 13 amino acids. Trimming took 5 bases from V and 9 from J, leaving 17 bases between them.

The sample holds many counts of this clonotype. The chain carries TRBV7-2 and TRBJ2-3; D could derive from TRBD1 or TRBD2 (5 bases each). Germline V gene data show CDR1 as SGHTA and CDR2 as FQGNSA. Trimming cost V 3 bases and J 0 bases, with 13 bases left between them. The CDR3 is 16 amino acids. CDR3 sequence (DNA): TGTGCCAGCAGCTTCGGGACCCACTTAAGCACAGATACGCAGTATTTT. Translating it yields CASSFGTHLSTDTQYF.

CDR3: CSVTYLLDEQFF. The CDR3 DNA reads as TGCAGCGTCACCTATCTCCTTGATGAGCAGTTCTTC. This chain joins TRBV29-1 and TRBJ2-1, with unresolved D. The CDR3 has 12 residues. V gave up 6 bases and J gave up 8 bases, with 14 bases separating them. Germline values: CDR1 SQVTM, CDR2 ANQGSEA.

There are many counts of this clonotype. The V call is TRBV12-3 or TRBV12-4, the J call TRBJ1-1; D possibly corresponds to TRBD1 (5 bases). V was trimmed by 11 bases and J by 4 bases, leaving 17 bases between them. This CDR3 has 13 residues. CDR3 in amino acids: CAGSGGAGTEAFF. The CDR3 DNA follows: TGTGCCGGCTCGGGAGGGGCGGGCACTGAAGCTTTCTTT.

This clonotype has at least ten counts. The rearrangement joins TRBV7-2 to TRBJ2-3, with 7 bases identical to TRBD2. In germline, CDR1 is SGHTA, CDR2 FQGNSA. The CDR3 runs to 16 residues. The J segment lost 2 bases and the V segment lost 8 bases, leaving 13 bases of the junction unmatched. CDR3 coding DNA: TGTGCCAGCGAGCGCGGAGGGCTAGCGGACACAGATACGCAGTATTTT. This sequence encodes CASERGGLADTDTQYF. Complete variable domain (other parts from reference TRBV7-2 and TRBJ2-3): GAGVSQSPSNKVTEKGKDVELRCDPISGHTALYWYRQSLGQGLEFLIYFQGNSAPDKSGLPSDRFSAERTGGSVSTLTIQRTQQEDSAVYLCASERGGLADTDTQYFGPGTRLTVL.

The CDR3 spells CAISEDFGGRANNEQFF. CDR3 nucleotides: TGTGCCATCAGTGAGGATTTCGGCGGGAGGGCAAACAATGAGCAGTTCTTC. The V call is TRBV10-3, the J call TRBJ2-1; TRBD2 matches at 9 bases. The CDR3 contains 17 residues. CDR1 ENHRY and CDR2 SYGVKD come from the germline V gene. With 2 bases clipped from V and 5 bases from J, the junction kept 10 bases outside the gene matches.

This clonotype occurred many times. The chain carries TRBV10-3 and TRBJ2-1; 10 bases align to TRBD1. Germline CDR1 and CDR2: ENHRY and SYGVKD. With 7 bases clipped from V and 2 bases from J, the junction kept 8 bases outside the gene matches. This CDR3 is 16 amino acids long. The CDR3 protein is CAIMNLDRGTYNEQFF. CDR3 nucleotide sequence: TGTGCCATCATGAACCTGGACAGGGGGACCTACAATGAGCAGTTCTTC.

There are many counts of this clonotype. The chain recombines TRBV12-3 or TRBV12-4 with TRBJ1-1; D not certain. Trimming removed 5 bases from V and 1 base from J, with 14 bases in between. The CDR3 contains 15 residues. This CDR3 reads CASSPSWEGNTEAFF. The CDR3 region has the DNA TGTGCCAGCAGTCCCTCATGGGAGGGGAACACTGAAGCTTTCTTT.

V gene TRBV5-6 combines with J gene TRBJ2-3; 12 positions agree with TRBD2. V trimming: 1 base; J trimming: 3 bases; junction bases outside the gene matches: 3. This CDR3 region has 16 residues. Germline-derived CDR1 and CDR2 are SGHDT and YYEEEE. The CDR3 is CASSLKGLAGTDTQYF. The CDR3 DNA reads TGTGCCAGCAGCTTGAAAGGACTAGCGGGGACAGATACGCAGTATTTT.

The chain is built from TRBV7-8 and TRBJ2-7, with 10 bases identical to TRBD2. The CDR3 contains 15 residues. Germline V gives CDR1 SGHVS, CDR2 FQNEAQ. With 1 base clipped from V and 4 bases from J, the junction kept 4 bases outside the gene matches. This CDR3 is CASSLVLAGEYEQYF. Written as DNA, the CDR3 is TGTGCCAGCAGCTTAGTGCTAGCGGGGGAGTACGAGCAGTACTTC.

This clonotype has just one count. The chain employs TRBV12-3 or TRBV12-4 and TRBJ1-5, with D perhaps TRBD1 (6 bases). The V gene lost 6 bases and the J gene lost 4 bases, with 13 bases spanning the gap. CDR3 length equals 14 residues. This chain's CDR3 is CASSSDRKNQPQHF. The CDR3 DNA reads TGTGCCAGCAGCTCTGACAGGAAGAATCAGCCCCAGCATTTT.

The V and J genes are TRBV6-2 or TRBV6-3 and TRBJ2-2; 9 bases map to TRBD2. The CDR3 is made up of 17 amino acids. Losses at the gene ends were 6 bases for V and 1 base for J; bases not matched to a gene: 9. Germline lookup yields CDR1 MNHEY and CDR2 SVGEGT. The CDR3 nucleotides read TGTGCCAGCAGCTTAAGGCCTAGCGGGAAGAACACCGGGGAGCTGTTTTTT. This encodes CASSLRPSGKNTGELFF.

This clonotype was found many times. The V and J genes are TRBV9 and TRBJ2-3; D gene unclear. The V end lost 0 bases, the J end lost 4 bases, and 6 bases lay between the germline ends. CDR1 is SGDLS, CDR2 YYNGEE, per germline. The CDR3 sequence is 13 residues long. CDR3 residues: CASSVDGPDTQYF. Written as DNA, the CDR3 is TGTGCCAGCAGCGTAGACGGTCCAGATACGCAGTATTTT.

V is TRBV30 and J is TRBJ1-1; D not resolved. Germline values: CDR1 GTSNPN, CDR2 SVGIG (reference sequence). Trimming pared 4 bases from V and 0 bases from J, leaving 9 bases between. This CDR3 region has 13 residues. CDR3 nucleotide sequence: TGTGCCTGGAATACCGGGTTGAACACTGAAGCTTTCTTT. Its protein product is CAWNTGLNTEAFF.

CDR3 bases: TGTGCAAAACTTACTAGCGGGGGATCAACTAGCACAGATACGCAGTATTTT. Residues: CAKLTSGGSTSTDTQYF. The chain combines TRBV2 with TRBJ2-3; TRBD2 matches at 11 bases. The CDR3 contains 17 residues. From germline, CDR1 is SNHLY and CDR2 FYNNEI.